This passage covers 26 T cell receptor beta chains from one sample sequenced in a study of T cell changes during pregnancy in multiple sclerosis. This table comes from immunoSEQ multiplex PCR, and its TCRdb copy is limited to in-frame clones, with some not included. The sample records 50,000 to 70,000 clones, around 90% being singletons. The specimen was CD8+ T cells from peripheral blood mononuclear cells, collected before pregnancy. The receptors derive from a female donor with multiple sclerosis, enrolled in a pregnancy study.

The V gene is TRBV5-6, the J gene TRBJ2-4; 8 bases are shared with TRBD1. CDR3 length: 14 amino acids. The trim removed 2 bases at V and 7 bases at J, leaving 5 bases unmatched. Germline V CDR1 and CDR2: SGHDT, YYEEEE. The CDR3 region is CASSFGQGFNIQYF. CDR3 bases: TGTGCCAGCAGCTTCGGACAGGGCTTCAACATTCAGTACTTC.

CDR3 bases: TGTGCCAGCAGCTTCGTCGCAGGGGCGAATGGCTACACCTTC. This gives the protein CASSFVAGANGYTF. The chain has TRBV7-9 and TRBJ1-2; D might be TRBD1 (6 bases). This CDR3 has 14 residues. Germline values: CDR1 SEHNR, CDR2 FQNEAQ (reference sequence). The V and J ends lost 3 bases and 6 bases respectively, with 14 bases between them.

The chain carries TRBV2 and TRBJ1-2, with a tentative D call TRBD1 (5 bases). The V and J ends lost 4 bases and 5 bases respectively, with 20 bases between them. CDR1 SNHLY and CDR2 FYNNEI come from the germline V gene. The CDR3 spans 16 residues. The CDR3 region is CASSVGSDSVHYGYTF. The CDR3 region has the DNA TGTGCCAGCAGTGTTGGTTCTGACAGTGTCCATTATGGCTACACCTTC.

The J gene is TRBJ1-5, the V gene TRBV27; no reliable D call. The V end was cut by 5 bases, the J end by 6 bases, with 11 bases between. This CDR3 is built from 13 residues. Germline-derived CDR1 and CDR2 are MNHEY and SMNVEV (reference sequence). CDR3 protein: CASSLGSLQPQHF. DNA for the CDR3: TGTGCCAGCAGTCTAGGATCCCTTCAGCCCCAGCATTTT.

The chain links TRBV4-2 to TRBJ2-3; TRBD2 matches at 12 bases. This CDR3 is built from 15 residues. Trimming cost V 1 base and J 11 bases; bases outside gene matches: 7. Germline lookup yields CDR1 LGHNA and CDR2 YNFKEQ. The CDR3 sequence: CASSQGTSGDSRQYF. CDR3 nucleotide sequence: TGTGCCAGCAGCCAAGGGACTAGCGGGGACTCTAGGCAGTATTTT.

V gene TRBV5-4 combines with J gene TRBJ1-2, with D uncertain. The V gene lost 3 bases and the J gene lost 0 bases, with 9 bases spanning the gap. The germline V gene encodes CDR1 SGHNT and CDR2 YYREEE (reference sequence). The CDR3 consists of 14 residues. The CDR3 DNA reads TGTGCCAGCAGCTCCCTTTCAGCTAACTATGGCTACACCTTC. Translation gives CASSSLSANYGYTF.

The chain joins TRBV13 to TRBJ2-6; D perhaps matches TRBD1 (5 bases). CDR1 and CDR2 (germline): PRHDT, FYEKMQ (reference sequence). The CDR3 is 16 residues long. Trimming took 3 bases from V and 0 from J, leaving 9 bases between them. This CDR3 is CASSFSQDSGANVLTF. The CDR3 nucleotides are TGTGCCAGCAGCTTCTCACAGGACTCTGGGGCCAACGTCCTGACTTTC.

The rearrangement joins TRBV11-2 to TRBJ2-2; tentatively, D is TRBD2 (5 bases). V was pared by 2 bases and J by 6 bases, with 16 bases between. The CDR3 covers 16 residues. The germline V gene has CDR1 SGHAT and CDR2 FQNNGV. CDR3 region: CASSLLAPEVAGELFF. CDR3 DNA: TGTGCCAGCAGCTTATTAGCGCCCGAAGTTGCCGGGGAGCTGTTTTTT.

The chain couples TRBV2 to TRBJ1-2, with a weak D call TRBD1 (6 bases). V was clipped by 6 bases and J by 2 bases, with 13 bases between them. This CDR3 spans 14 amino acids. Germline lookup yields CDR1 SNHLY and CDR2 FYNNEI. The DNA of the CDR3 is TGTGCCAGCAGGTCAGGGGATGAAAACTATGGCTACACCTTC. Translation gives CASRSGDENYGYTF.

This chain connects TRBV29-1 to TRBJ2-2; 10 bases are shared with TRBD1. J was trimmed by 7 bases and V by 7 bases; bases with no gene match: 6. This CDR3 contains 13 residues. Per germline, CDR1 SQVTM and CDR2 ANQGSEA. The CDR3 spells CSADRGHGGELFF. CDR3 coding DNA: TGCAGCGCTGACAGGGGGCATGGCGGGGAGCTGTTTTTT.

The genes are TRBV1 and TRBJ2-3; TRBD2 is the table's D call and was not checked against the DNA. TRBV1 is annotated as a pseudogene. The CDR3 consists of 19 residues. In nucleotides, the CDR3 is TGCACCAGCAGCCGGGGGACTAGCGGATCCCCCCTTCGAACAGATACGCAGTATTTT. This sequence encodes CTSSRGTSGSPLRTDTQYF.

The rearrangement links TRBV7-6 to TRBJ1-6, with D possibly TRBD1 on 6 matching bases. The germline V and J ends were trimmed by 5 bases and 8 bases, with 13 bases remaining between them. Germline values: CDR1 SGHVS, CDR2 FNYEAQ. CDR3 length equals 14 residues. DNA for the CDR3: TGTGCCAGCAGCCTACAGGGAGCGGATTCACCCCTCCACTTT. As protein: CASSLQGADSPLHF.

This clone is a singleton in its sample. The J gene is TRBJ2-7, the V gene TRBV19; 10 bases fit TRBD1. Unmatched junction bases numbered 2, after V lost 3 bases and J lost 0 bases. The CDR3 spans 15 residues. Germline V CDR1 and CDR2: LNHDA, SQIVND (reference sequence). The DNA of the CDR3 is TGTGCCAGTAGTATCGGGACAGGGGTCTCCTACGAGCAGTACTTC. The encoded protein is CASSIGTGVSYEQYF. The variable domain in full, with the rest retrieved from reference TRBV19 and TRBJ2-7, is DGGITQSPKYLFRKEGQNVTLSCEQNLNHDAMYWYRQDPGQGLRLIYYSQIVNDFQKGDIAEGYSVSREKKESFPLTVTSAQKNPTAFYLCASSIGTGVSYEQYFGPGTRLTVT.

The sample holds one count of this clone. A read error may produce the germline difference seen at one junction end. V usage is TRBV19 and J usage is TRBJ2-3, with 12 positions matching TRBD2. The CDR3 covers 16 residues. CDR1 LNHDA and CDR2 SQIVND come from the germline V gene (reference sequence). The CDR3 region is CASSNPSGGAADTQYF. DNA of the CDR3: TGCGCCAGTAGTAACCCTAGCGGGGGGGCCGCAGATACGCAGTATTTT.

Here the CDR3 DNA reads TGTGCCAGCTCACCAAGCAAGGGACAGGGGTTTGAGACCCAGTACTTC. Its translation is CASSPSKGQGFETQYF. The chain uses TRBV18 and TRBJ2-5; 10 nucleotides agree with TRBD1. V trimming: 2 bases; J trimming: 5 bases; junction bases outside the gene matches: 8. Germline CDR1 KGHSH, CDR2 LQKENI. CDR3 length equals 16 residues. Full variable domain (remainder filled in from reference TRBV18 and TRBJ2-5): NAGVMQNPRHLVRRRGQEARLRCSPMKGHSHVYWYRQLPEEGLKFMVYLQKENIIDESGMPKERFSAEFPKEGPSILRIQQVVRGDSAAYFCASSPSKGQGFETQYFGPGTRLLVL.

This clone has only a few counts. V usage is TRBV10-3 and J usage is TRBJ1-1; D is unclear. This CDR3 has 12 residues. CDR1 and CDR2 (germline): ENHRY, SYGVKD. V lost 2 bases and J 7 bases, leaving 8 bases between the germline ends. CDR3 sequence: CAISEGGLEAFF. The CDR3 DNA sequence: TGTGCCATCAGTGAGGGCGGGCTTGAAGCTTTCTTT.

The chain carries TRBV6-5 and TRBJ1-2, with D perhaps TRBD1 (5 bases). Trimming stripped 0 bases from V and 3 bases from J, with 5 bases between. Germline V CDR1 and CDR2: MNHEY, SVGAGI. The CDR3 spans 13 residues. CDR3: CASSYSGDYGYTF. CDR3 bases: TGTGCCAGCAGTTACTCAGGGGACTATGGCTACACCTTC.

The V call is TRBV29-1, the J call TRBJ2-7, with 11 bases matching TRBD2. Losses at the gene ends were 3 bases for V and 0 bases for J; bases not matched to a gene: 4. Germline-derived CDR1 and CDR2 are SQVTM and ANQGSEA. The CDR3 loop spans 15 amino acids. This chain's CDR3 is CSVEDSGGASYEQYF. In nucleotides, the CDR3 is TGCAGCGTTGAGGATAGCGGGGGGGCCTCCTACGAGCAGTACTTC.

V is TRBV11-2 and J is TRBJ2-1, with D hard to call. V dropped 3 bases and J dropped 0 bases, with 3 bases sitting between them. CDR1 is SGHAT, CDR2 FQNNGV, per germline. This CDR3 spans 13 amino acids. CDR3 in amino acids: CASSFSSYNEQFF. The CDR3 DNA reads as TGTGCCAGCAGCTTCAGCTCCTACAATGAGCAGTTCTTC.

The CDR3 DNA sequence: TGCGCCAGCAGCCCAGGGGATTTGCAGCCCCAGCATTTT. It specifies CASSPGDLQPQHF. The chain has TRBV4-1 and TRBJ1-5, with TRBD1 as a possible D gene (6 bases). Trimming cost V 4 bases and J 7 bases, with 11 bases left between them. Germline V lookup: CDR1 MGHRA, CDR2 YSYEKL. This CDR3 has 13 residues.

This clone appeared once. V is TRBV14 and J is TRBJ2-1, with 9 bases identical to TRBD2. Unmatched junction bases numbered 4, after V lost 0 bases and J lost 7 bases. CDR1 and CDR2 from the germline V gene are SGHDN and FVKESK. This CDR3 has 15 residues. The CDR3, as DNA: TGTGCCAGCAGCCAAGAGTGGACTAGCGTGAATGAGCAGTTCTTC. Its translation: CASSQEWTSVNEQFF.

The chain joins TRBV7-8 to TRBJ1-6; the match to TRBD1 covers 10 bases. V shed 5 bases, J shed 9 bases, and the junction held 16 bases outside the gene matches. In germline, CDR1 is SGHVS, CDR2 FQNEAQ. The CDR3 is 18 amino acids. The CDR3 protein is CASSPNPPLTGGGSPLHF. The CDR3 DNA follows: TGTGCCAGCAGCCCTAACCCCCCACTGACAGGGGGCGGTTCACCCCTCCACTTT.

The chain employs TRBV21-1 and TRBJ1-3; whether TRBD1, the table's D call, matches the DNA was not checked. TRBV21-1 is a pseudogene locus. This CDR3 comprises 15 residues. The CDR3 bases are TGTGCCAGCAGCAAAAAGAGACAGTGCTGGAACACCATATATTTT. Protein product: CASSKKRQCWNTIYF.

The chain employs TRBV5-6 and TRBJ1-1; the D is unclear. The CDR3 is 12 residues long. The V gene's germline CDR1 is SGHDT and CDR2 YYEEEE. Deletions cut 4 bases from V and 5 bases from J, with 9 bases between. The CDR3 sequence is CASSAGRTEAFF. CDR3 bases: TGTGCCAGCAGCGCGGGCAGAACTGAAGCTTTCTTT. Using reference TRBV5-6 and TRBJ1-1 for the parts outside the CDR3, the full variable domain is DAGVTQSPTHLIKTRGQQVTLRCSPKSGHDTVSWYQQALGQGPQFIFQYYEEEERQRGNFPDRFSGHQFPNYSSELNVNALLLGDSALYLCASSAGRTEAFFGQGTRLTVV.

This sequence joins TRBV6-1 and TRBJ2-5, with 8 bases identical to TRBD1. The V gene end was trimmed by 6 bases and the J gene end by 1 base; junction bases not matched to a gene: 4. Germline lookup yields CDR1 MNHNS and CDR2 SASEGT. This CDR3 has 14 amino acids. The CDR3 loop reads CASRPGGFQETQYF. CDR3 DNA: TGTGCCAGCAGGCCAGGGGGCTTCCAAGAGACCCAGTACTTC.

The chain recombines TRBV5-1 with TRBJ2-1, with 11 bases fitting TRBD2. The CDR3 contains 16 residues. The germline CDR1 and CDR2 sequences are SGHRS and YFSETQ. J gave up 2 bases and V 4 bases, and 5 bases lay outside the gene matches. CDR3 in DNA: TGCGCCAGCAGCCTTTTAGCGGGGGGGGCCTACAATGAGCAGTTCTTC. The encoded protein is CASSLLAGGAYNEQFF.